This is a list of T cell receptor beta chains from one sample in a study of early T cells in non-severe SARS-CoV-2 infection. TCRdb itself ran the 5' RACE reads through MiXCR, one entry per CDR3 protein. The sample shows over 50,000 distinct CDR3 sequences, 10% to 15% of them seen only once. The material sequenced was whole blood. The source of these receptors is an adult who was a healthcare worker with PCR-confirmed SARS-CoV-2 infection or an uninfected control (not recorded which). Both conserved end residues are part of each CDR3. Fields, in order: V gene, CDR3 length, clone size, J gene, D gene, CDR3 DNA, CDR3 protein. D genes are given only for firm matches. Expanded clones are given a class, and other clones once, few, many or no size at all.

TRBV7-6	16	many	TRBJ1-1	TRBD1	TGTGCCAGCAGCTTAAGGACAGGTGATGCGAACACTGAAGCTTTCTTT	CASSLRTGDANTEAFF
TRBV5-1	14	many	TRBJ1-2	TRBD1	TGCGCCAGCAGCTCGCAGGGGGCGGACTATGGCTACACCTTC	CASSSQGADYGYTF
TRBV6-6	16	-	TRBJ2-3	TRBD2	TGTGCCAGCAGAAACATCGGGACTAGCGGCACAGATACGCAGTATTTT	CASRNIGTSGTDTQYF
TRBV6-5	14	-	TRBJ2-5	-	TGTGCCAGCAGCAAGGTTCGATTCCAAGAGACCCAGTACTTC	CASSKVRFQETQYF
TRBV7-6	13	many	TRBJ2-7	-	TGTGCCAGCAGCCACGACGTCTCCTACGAGCAGTACTTC	CASSHDVSYEQYF
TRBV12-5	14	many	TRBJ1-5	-	TGTGCTAGTGGTTTGTGGGGACCTAATCAGCCCCAGCATTTT	CASGLWGPNQPQHF
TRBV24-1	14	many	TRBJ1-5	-	TGTGCCACCAGTGAGCCCGGGGCGAATCGGCCCCAGCATTTT	CATSEPGANRPQHF
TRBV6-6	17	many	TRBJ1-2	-	TGTGCCAGCAGTTACTCCCCTCCCGGGGGCGTATATTATGGCTACACCTTC	CASSYSPPGGVYYGYTF
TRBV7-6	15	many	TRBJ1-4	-	TGTGCCAGCAGCTTAGCTCCAGGTCCTGTGGGGGAACTGTTTTTT	CASSLAPGPVGELFF
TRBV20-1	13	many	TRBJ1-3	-	TGCAGTGCTGTGAGGACCGAGGAAAACACCATATATTTT	CSAVRTEENTIYF
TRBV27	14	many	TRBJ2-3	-	TGTGCCAGCAGTCGGACTTCCCTCACAGATACGCAGTATTTT	CASSRTSLTDTQYF
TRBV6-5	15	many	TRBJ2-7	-	TGTGCCAGCAGTTCCTCGGGGGGCCCCTCCTACGAGCAGTACTTC	CASSSSGGPSYEQYF
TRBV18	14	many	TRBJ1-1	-	TGTGCCAGCTCACCACAGGGAGGGAACACTGAAGCTTTCTTT	CASSPQGGNTEAFF
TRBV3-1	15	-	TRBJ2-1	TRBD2	TGTGCCAGCAGCCTTGGAATCACTAGCGGGGGCGAGCAGTTCTTC	CASSLGITSGGEQFF
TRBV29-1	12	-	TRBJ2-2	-	TGCAGCGTTGAAGACCTCCCCGGGGAGCTGTTTTTT	CSVEDLPGELFF
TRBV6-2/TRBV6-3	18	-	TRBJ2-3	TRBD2	TGTGCCAGCAGTCCCCCGGGACTAGCGGGAATTGGGACAGATACGCAGTATTTT	CASSPPGLAGIGTDTQYF
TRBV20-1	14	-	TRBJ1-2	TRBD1	TGCAGTGCTAGACCTCGAGACAGGGACTATGGCTACACCTTC	CSARPRDRDYGYTF
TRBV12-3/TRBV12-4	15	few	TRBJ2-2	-	TGTGCCAGCAGTTTAACCTCGGCCCTTGGGGGGGAGCTGTTTTTT	CASSLTSALGGELFF
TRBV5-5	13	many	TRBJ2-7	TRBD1	TGTGCCAGCAACGGGAGACAGGGGGTCGAGCAGTACTTC	CASNGRQGVEQYF
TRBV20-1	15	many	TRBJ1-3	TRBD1	TGCAGTGCTGCCACTCGGACAGGGGGAGGAAACACCATATATTTT	CSAATRTGGGNTIYF
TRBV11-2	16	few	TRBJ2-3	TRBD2	TGTGCCAGCAGCTCCGGACTAGCGAGAAGCACAGATACGCAGTATTTT	CASSSGLARSTDTQYF
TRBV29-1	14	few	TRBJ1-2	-	TGCAGCGTTGATGCGCCAGGAGCTAACTATGGCTACACCTTC	CSVDAPGANYGYTF
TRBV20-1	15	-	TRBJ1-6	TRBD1	TGCAGTGCTGCCACAGGGGGCGTAGCAAGTTCACCCCTCCACTTT	CSAATGGVASSPLHF
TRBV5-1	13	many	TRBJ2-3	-	TGCGCCACCTTTGACGGGAGCACAGATACGCAGTATTTT	CATFDGSTDTQYF
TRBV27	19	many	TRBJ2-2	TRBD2	TGTGCCAGCAGTTTATCCGGGGGACTAGCGGGAGCCGCCACCGGGGAGCTGTTTTTT	CASSLSGGLAGAATGELFF
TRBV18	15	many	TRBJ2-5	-	TGTGCCAGCTCACCCCCGACAGGAGGGGAGAAGACCCAGTACTTC	CASSPPTGGEKTQYF
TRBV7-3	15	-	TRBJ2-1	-	TGTGCCAGCAGCCAAGGGGTCTCAACCTACAATGAGCAGTTCTTC	CASSQGVSTYNEQFF
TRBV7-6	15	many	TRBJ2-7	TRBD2	TGTGCCAGCAGCTTAGCGGCGGGGGGAACCTACGAGCAGTACTTC	CASSLAAGGTYEQYF
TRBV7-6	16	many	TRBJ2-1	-	TGTGCCAGCAGCTTAGTTTCAGCGTTGTCCTACAATGAGCAGTTCTTC	CASSLVSALSYNEQFF